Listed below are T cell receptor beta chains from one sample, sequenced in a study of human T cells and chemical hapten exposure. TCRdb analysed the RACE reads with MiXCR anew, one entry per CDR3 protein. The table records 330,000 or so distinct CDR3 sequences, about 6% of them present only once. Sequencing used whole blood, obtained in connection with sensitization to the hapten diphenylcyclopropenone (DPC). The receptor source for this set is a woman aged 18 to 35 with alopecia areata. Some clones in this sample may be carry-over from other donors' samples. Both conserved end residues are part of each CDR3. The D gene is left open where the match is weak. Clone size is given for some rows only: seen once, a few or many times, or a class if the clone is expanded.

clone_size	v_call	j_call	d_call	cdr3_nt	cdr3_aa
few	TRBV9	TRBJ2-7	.	TGTGCCAGCACCTTTAGTGGGGAAGACCGTATCCCTAGCTCCTACGAGCAGTACTTC	CASTFSGEDRIPSSYEQYF
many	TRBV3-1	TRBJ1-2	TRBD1	TGTGCCAGCTACCTAACAGGGGAGAATGGCTACACCTTC	CASYLTGENGYTF
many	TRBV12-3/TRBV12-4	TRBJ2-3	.	TGTGCCAGCAGTCCTTGGATGCGGACAGATACGCAGTATTTT	CASSPWMRTDTQYF
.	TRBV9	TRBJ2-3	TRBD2	TGTGCCAGCAGCACATGGGGACTAGCGGGGACCACAGATACGCAGTATTTT	CASSTWGLAGTTDTQYF
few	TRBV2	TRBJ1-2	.	TGTGCCAGCAGTGAAAGAGAGCTTAGTGGCTACACCTTC	CASSERELSGYTF
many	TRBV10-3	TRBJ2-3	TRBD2	TGTGCCATTGGACTAGCGGGAGATACAGATACGCAGTATTTT	CAIGLAGDTDTQYF
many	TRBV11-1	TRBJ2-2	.	TGTGCCAGCAGCTTAGGGACAGACTACACCGGGGAGCTGTTTTTT	CASSLGTDYTGELFF
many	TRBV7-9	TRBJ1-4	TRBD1	TGTGCCAGCAGCTTAGGCGGGGACAGGCTTACGGAAAAACTGTTTTTT	CASSLGGDRLTEKLFF
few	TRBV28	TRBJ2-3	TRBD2	TGTGCCAGCAATAGCGGGGGGCTCTACATCACAGATACGCAGTATTTT	CASNSGGLYITDTQYF
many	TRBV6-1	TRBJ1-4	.	TGTGCCAGCGCGAGGGAAAAACTGTTTTTT	CASAREKLFF
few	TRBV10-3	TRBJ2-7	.	TGTGCCACCCTTCCTCCTGGGGGGCGTAAGTCCTACGAGCAGTACTTC	CATLPPGGRKSYEQYF
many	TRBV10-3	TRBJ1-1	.	TGTGCCATCAGCGACCACCCGAACACTGAAGCTTTCTTT	CAISDHPNTEAFF
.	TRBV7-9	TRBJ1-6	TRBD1	TGTGCCAGCAGCCCACGAGGACAGGGTCCCTATAATTCACCCCTCCACTTT	CASSPRGQGPYNSPLHF
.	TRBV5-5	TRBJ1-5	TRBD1	TGTGCCAGCAGCTTGAGGGGACAGGGGGCGATTGGCAATCAGCCCCAGCATTTT	CASSLRGQGAIGNQPQHF
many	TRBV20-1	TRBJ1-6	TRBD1	TGCAGTGCTAGGGACGCACAGGGGGTTTGGGATTCACCCCTCCACTTT	CSARDAQGVWDSPLHF
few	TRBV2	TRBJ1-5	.	TGTGCCAGCAGTTCCTGGACTGCCCAGCCCCAGCATTTT	CASSSWTAQPQHF